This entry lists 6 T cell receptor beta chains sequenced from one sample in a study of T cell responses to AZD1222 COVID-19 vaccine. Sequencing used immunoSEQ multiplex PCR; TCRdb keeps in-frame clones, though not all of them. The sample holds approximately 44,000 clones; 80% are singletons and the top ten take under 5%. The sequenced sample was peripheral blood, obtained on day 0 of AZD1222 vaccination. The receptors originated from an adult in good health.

The CDR3 DNA reads TGTGCCAGCAGTCCTCCCTCCGCCCGGGAAGGTGGCTACACCTTC. Translation gives CASSPPSAREGGYTF. This chain links TRBV28 with TRBJ1-2; no reliable D call. The ends were cut back, 5 bases at V and 7 bases at J, with 20 bases in the middle. Germline-derived CDR1 and CDR2 are MDHEN and SYDVKM. The CDR3 runs to 15 residues.

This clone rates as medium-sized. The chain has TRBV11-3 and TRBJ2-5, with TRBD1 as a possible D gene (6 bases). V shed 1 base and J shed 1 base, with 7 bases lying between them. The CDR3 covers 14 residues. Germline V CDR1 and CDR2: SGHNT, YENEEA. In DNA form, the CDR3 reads TGTGCCAGCAGCTTAGGCAGGGGCCAAGAGACCCAGTACTTC. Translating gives CASSLGRGQETQYF. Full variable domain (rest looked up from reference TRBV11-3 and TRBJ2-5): EAGVVQSPRYKIIEKKQPVAFWCNPISGHNTLYWYLQNLGQGPELLIRYENEEAVDDSQLPKDRFSAERLKGVDSTLKIQPAELGDSAVYLCASSLGRGQETQYFGPGTRLLVL.

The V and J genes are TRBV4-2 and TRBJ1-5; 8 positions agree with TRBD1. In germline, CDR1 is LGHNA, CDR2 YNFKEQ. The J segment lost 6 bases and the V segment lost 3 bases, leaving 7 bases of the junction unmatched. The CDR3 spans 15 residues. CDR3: CASSQEGQGSQPQHF. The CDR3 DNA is TGTGCCAGCAGCCAGGAAGGACAGGGTAGTCAGCCCCAGCATTTT.

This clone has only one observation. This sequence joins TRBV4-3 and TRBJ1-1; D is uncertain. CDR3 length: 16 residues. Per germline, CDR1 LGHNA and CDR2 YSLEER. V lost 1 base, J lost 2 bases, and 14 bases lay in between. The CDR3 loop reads CASSQAGVTRNTEAFF. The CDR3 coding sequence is TGCGCCAGCAGCCAAGCGGGAGTGACTCGAAACACTGAAGCTTTCTTT.

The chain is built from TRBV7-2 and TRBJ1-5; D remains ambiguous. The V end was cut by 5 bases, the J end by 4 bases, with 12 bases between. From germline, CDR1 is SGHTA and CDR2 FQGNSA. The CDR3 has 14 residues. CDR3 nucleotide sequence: TGTGCCAGCAGCCCTGGAGGATGGAATCAGCCCCAGCATTTT. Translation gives CASSPGGWNQPQHF.

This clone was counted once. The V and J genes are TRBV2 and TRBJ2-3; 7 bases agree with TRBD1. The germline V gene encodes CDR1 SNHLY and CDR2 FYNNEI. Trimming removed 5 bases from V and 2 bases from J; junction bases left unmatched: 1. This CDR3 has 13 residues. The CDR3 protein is CASSTGVTDTQYF. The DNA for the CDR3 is TGTGCCAGCAGTACAGGGGTCACAGATACGCAGTATTTT.